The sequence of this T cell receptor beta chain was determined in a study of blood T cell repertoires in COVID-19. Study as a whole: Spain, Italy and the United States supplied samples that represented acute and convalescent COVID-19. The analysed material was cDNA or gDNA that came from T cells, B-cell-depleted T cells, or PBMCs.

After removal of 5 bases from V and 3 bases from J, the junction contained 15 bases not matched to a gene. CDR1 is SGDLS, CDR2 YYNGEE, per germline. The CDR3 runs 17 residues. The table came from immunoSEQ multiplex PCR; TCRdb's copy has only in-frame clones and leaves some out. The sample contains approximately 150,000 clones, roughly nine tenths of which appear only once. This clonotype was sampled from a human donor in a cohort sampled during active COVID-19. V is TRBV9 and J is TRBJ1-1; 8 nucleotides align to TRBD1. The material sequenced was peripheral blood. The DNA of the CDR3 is TGTGCCAGCAGTGGTGGACAGGGCGAAAGAATTGACACTGAAGCTTTCTTT. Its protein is CASSGGQGERIDTEAFF.